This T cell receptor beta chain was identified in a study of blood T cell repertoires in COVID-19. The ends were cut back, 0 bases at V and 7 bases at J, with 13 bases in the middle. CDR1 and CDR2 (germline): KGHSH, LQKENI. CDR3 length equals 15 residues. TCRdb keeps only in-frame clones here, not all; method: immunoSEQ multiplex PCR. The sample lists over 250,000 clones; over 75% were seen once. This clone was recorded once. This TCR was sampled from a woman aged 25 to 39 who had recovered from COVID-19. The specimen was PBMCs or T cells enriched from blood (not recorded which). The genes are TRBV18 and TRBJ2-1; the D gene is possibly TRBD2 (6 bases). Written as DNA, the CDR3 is TGTGCCAGCTCACCACCGGGGGGTACTGGTAATGAGCAGTTCTTC. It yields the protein CASSPPGGTGNEQFF. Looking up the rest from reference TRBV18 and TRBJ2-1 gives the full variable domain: NAGVMQNPRHLVRRRGQEARLRCSPMKGHSHVYWYRQLPEEGLKFMVYLQKENIIDESGMPKERFSAEFPKEGPSILRIQQVVRGDSAAYFCASSPPGGTGNEQFFGPGTRLTVL.